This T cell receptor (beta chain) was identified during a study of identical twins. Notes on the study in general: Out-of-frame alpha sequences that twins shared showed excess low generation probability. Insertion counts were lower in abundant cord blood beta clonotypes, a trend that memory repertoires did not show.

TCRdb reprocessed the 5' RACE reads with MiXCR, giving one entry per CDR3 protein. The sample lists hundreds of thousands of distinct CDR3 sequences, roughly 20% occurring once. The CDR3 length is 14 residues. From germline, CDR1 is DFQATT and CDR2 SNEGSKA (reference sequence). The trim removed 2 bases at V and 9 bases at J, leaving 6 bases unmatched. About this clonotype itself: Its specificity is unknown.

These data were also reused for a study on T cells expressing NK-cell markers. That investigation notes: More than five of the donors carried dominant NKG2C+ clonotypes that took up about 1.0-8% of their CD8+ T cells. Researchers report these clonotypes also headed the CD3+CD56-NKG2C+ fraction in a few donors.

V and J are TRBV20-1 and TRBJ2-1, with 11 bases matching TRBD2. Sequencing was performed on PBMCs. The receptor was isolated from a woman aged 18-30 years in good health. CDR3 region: CSARLTSGVVEQFF. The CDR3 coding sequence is TGCAGTGCTAGACTGACTAGCGGGGTCGTTGAGCAGTTCTTC.